Shown below are 9 T cell receptor beta chains from a single sample sequenced in a study of identical twins. TCRdb fed the 5' RACE reads into MiXCR, producing one record per CDR3 protein. Found here are a few hundred thousand distinct CDR3 sequences, over 11% of them singletons; the top ten hold 0.98%. These data were also reused for a study on yellow fever vaccine responses in identical twins.

The sequenced material came from CD4+ T cells sorted from blood. These receptors were taken from a woman under 30 in good health.

There are many counts of this clonotype. V gene TRBV5-1 combines with J gene TRBJ2-3; TRBD1 or TRBD2 may be the D gene (6 bases each). This CDR3 has 15 residues. The germline V and J ends were trimmed by 4 bases and 6 bases, with 18 bases remaining between them. The germline V gene encodes CDR1 SGHRS and CDR2 YFSETQ. This chain's CDR3 is CASSPGAGQLDTQYF. Here the CDR3 DNA reads TGCGCCAGCAGCCCGGGAGCAGGACAGCTTGATACGCAGTATTTT.

The CDR3 loop is CASSQVVEGHPTKNIQYF. In DNA form, the CDR3 reads TGTGCCAGCAGCCAAGTAGTTGAGGGCCACCCAACCAAAAACATTCAGTACTTC. This chain connects TRBV14 to TRBJ2-4; tentatively, D is TRBD2 (5 bases). This CDR3 contains 18 residues. Germline values: CDR1 SGHDN, CDR2 FVKESK. The ends were cut back, 1 base at V and 2 bases at J, with 18 bases in the middle. Complete variable domain (other parts from reference TRBV14 and TRBJ2-4): EAGVTQFPSHSVIEKGQTVTLRCDPISGHDNLYWYRRVMGKEIKFLLHFVKESKQDESGMPNNRFLAERTGGTYSTLKVQPAELEDSGVYFCASSQVVEGHPTKNIQYFGAGTRLSVL.

This clonotype was seen a few times. This chain connects TRBV2 to TRBJ2-7; tentative D call: TRBD1 (6 bases). Germline CDR1 and CDR2: SNHLY and FYNNEI. The ends were cut back, 9 bases at V and 5 bases at J, with 11 bases in the middle. The CDR3 totals 11 residues. The CDR3 region has the DNA TGTGCCAGTTTGAACAGGGACGAGCAGTACTTC. It translates to CASLNRDEQYF.

This clonotype has a handful of counts. This CDR3 is CASSQFRFTGEQYF. The CDR3 DNA follows: TGTGCCAGCAGCCAATTTCGGTTTACGGGCGAGCAGTACTTC. The V gene is TRBV16, the J gene TRBJ2-7, with D unresolved. Deletions cut 1 base from V and 6 bases from J, with 13 bases between. In germline, CDR1 is KGHSY, CDR2 FQNENV. CDR3 length: 14 amino acids.

This clonotype was detected only a few times. The J gene is TRBJ1-6, the V gene TRBV27; weak D call: TRBD1 (6 bases). Trimming stripped 2 bases from V and 5 bases from J, with 7 bases between. CDR1 MNHEY and CDR2 SMNVEV come from the germline V gene (reference sequence). There are 14 residues in the CDR3. CDR3 DNA sequence: TGTGCCAGCAGTTTAAAGGGGGATAATTCACCCCTCCACTTT. Protein product: CASSLKGDNSPLHF.

This chain joins TRBV9 and TRBJ2-7; no reliable D call. V was trimmed by 4 bases and J by 9 bases, leaving 14 bases between them. Germline loops: CDR1 SGDLS, CDR2 YYNGEE. The CDR3 has 12 residues. The CDR3 DNA sequence: TGTGCCAGCAGCCCAGCCGAGTCGACGCAGTACTTC. It translates to CASSPAESTQYF.

This clonotype was observed a few times. The V gene is TRBV6-1, the J gene TRBJ2-7; 7 bases map to TRBD2. The germline V gene has CDR1 MNHNS and CDR2 SASEGT. With V trimmed by 6 bases and J by 6 bases, 17 bases remained unmatched. The CDR3 consists of 16 residues. CDR3 sequence (DNA): TGTGCCAGCAGCCGTAGGACCGGGACTACAACATCCGAGCAGTACTTC. Translating gives CASSRRTGTTTSEQYF.

Many counts were recorded for this clonotype. The CDR3 bases are TGTGCCAGCAGCTTAGACGGTAGTGAGCAGTTCTTC. Amino acids: CASSLDGSEQFF. The chain couples TRBV7-2 to TRBJ2-1; unclear D gene. The germline V gene encodes CDR1 SGHTA and CDR2 FQGNSA. The length of the CDR3 is 12 residues. Trimming shortened V by 1 base and J by 9 bases, and 7 bases separated the two germline ends. The entire variable domain, with the rest obtained from reference TRBV7-2 and TRBJ2-1, is as follows: GAGVSQSPSNKVTEKGKDVELRCDPISGHTALYWYRQSLGQGLEFLIYFQGNSAPDKSGLPSDRFSAERTGGSVSTLTIQRTQQEDSAVYLCASSLDGSEQFFGPGTRLTVL.

This clonotype showed up many times. This CDR3 reads CASRQTDTQYF. The CDR3 DNA is TGTGCCAGCAGGCAAACAGATACGCAGTATTTT. The chain is built from TRBV6-5 and TRBJ2-3; the D is unclear. The V and J ends lost 6 bases and 3 bases respectively, with 4 bases between them. The CDR3 has 11 residues. Per germline, CDR1 MNHEY and CDR2 SVGAGI.